This entry concerns a single T cell receptor beta chain. The read is 3 residues too short to cover the CDR3 end, so that end is filled in from the germline J gene. The protocol was immunoSEQ multiplex PCR, while the TCRdb copy is restricted to in-frame clones and leaves out a portion. The sample includes some 20,000 clones. This entry comes from a study of T cells in women clearing cervical HPV infection. The germline V gene has CDR1 SGHKS and CDR2 YYEKEE (reference sequence). The CDR3 runs 15 residues. V was pared by 0 bases and J by 7 bases, with 16 bases between. This receptor was identified in a woman aged 18-69 years with a cervical HPV16 infection that either progressed to CIN3+ or cleared (not recorded which). This chain links TRBV5-5 with TRBJ2-5; a possible D gene is TRBD2 (7 bases). The specimen sequenced was blood buffy coat. The CDR3: CASSLADQGGGTQYF. The sequenced part of the CDR3 DNA is TGTGCCAGCAGCTTGGCCGACCAGGGAGGGGGGACC.